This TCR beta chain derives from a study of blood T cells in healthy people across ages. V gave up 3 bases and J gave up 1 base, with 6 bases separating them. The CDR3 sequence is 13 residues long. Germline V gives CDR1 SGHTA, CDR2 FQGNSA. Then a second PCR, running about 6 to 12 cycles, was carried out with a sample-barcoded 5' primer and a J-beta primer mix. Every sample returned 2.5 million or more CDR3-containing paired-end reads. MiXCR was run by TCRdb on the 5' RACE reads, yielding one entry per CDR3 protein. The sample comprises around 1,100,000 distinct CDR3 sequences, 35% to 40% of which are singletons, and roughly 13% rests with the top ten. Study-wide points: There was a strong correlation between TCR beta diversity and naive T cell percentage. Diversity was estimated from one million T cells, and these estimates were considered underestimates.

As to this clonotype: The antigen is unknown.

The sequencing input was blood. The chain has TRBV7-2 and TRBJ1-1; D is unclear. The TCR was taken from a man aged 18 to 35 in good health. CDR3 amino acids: CASSFAPNTEAFF. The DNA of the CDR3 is TGTGCCAGCAGCTTCGCCCCGAACACTGAAGCTTTCTTT.